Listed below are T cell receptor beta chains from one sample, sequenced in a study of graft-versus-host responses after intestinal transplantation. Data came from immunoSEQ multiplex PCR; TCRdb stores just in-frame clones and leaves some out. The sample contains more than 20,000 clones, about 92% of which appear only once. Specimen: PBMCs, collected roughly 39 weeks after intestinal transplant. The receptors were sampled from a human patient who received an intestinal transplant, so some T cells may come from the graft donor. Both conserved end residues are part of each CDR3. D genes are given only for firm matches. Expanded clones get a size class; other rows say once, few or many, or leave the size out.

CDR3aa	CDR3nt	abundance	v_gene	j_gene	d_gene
CAWNEASGNTIYF	TGTGCCTGGAATGAGGCCTCTGGAAACACCATATATTTT	-	TRBV30	TRBJ1-3	-
CASSLVTSGNYEQYF	TGTGCCAGCAGCTTAGTAACTAGCGGCAACTACGAGCAGTACTTC	-	TRBV7-4	TRBJ2-7	TRBD2
CASSREGTSRNEQFF	TGCGCCAGCAGCCGGGAAGGGACTAGCAGGAATGAGCAGTTCTTC	-	TRBV5-1	TRBJ2-1	TRBD2
CASSPRGKAYEQYF	TGTGCCAGCAGCCCCAGGGGGAAAGCCTACGAGCAGTACTTC	-	TRBV7-9	TRBJ2-7	TRBD1
CASSSDRGIGGYTF	TGTGCCAGCAGCTCAGACAGGGGAATAGGGGGCTACACCTTC	-	TRBV5-6	TRBJ1-2	TRBD1
CASSLSVNQPQHF	TGTGCCAGCAGCTTATCAGTCAATCAGCCCCAGCATTTT	-	TRBV7-9	TRBJ1-5	-
CASSYEPPRGYTF	TGTGCCAGCAGTTACGAACCTCCAAGGGGCTACACCTTC	-	TRBV6-5	TRBJ1-2	-
CASSFASGASTDTQYF	TGCGCCAGCAGCTTTGCTAGCGGGGCCAGCACAGATACGCAGTATTTT	few	TRBV5-1	TRBJ2-3	TRBD2
CASSLTDTQYF	TGCGCCAGCAGCCTAACAGATACGCAGTATTTT	-	TRBV4-1	TRBJ2-3	-
CASSVGWVVDNEQFF	TGTGCCAGCAGCGTAGGTTGGGTTGTGGACAATGAGCAGTTCTTC	-	TRBV9	TRBJ2-1	-
CASSVGWEFYEQYF	TGTGCCAGCAGCGTAGGGTGGGAGTTCTACGAGCAGTACTTC	-	TRBV9	TRBJ2-7	-
CASSFSVAGTGELFF	TGTGCCAGCAGTTTTTCAGTTGCCGGCACCGGGGAGCTGTTTTTT	-	TRBV27	TRBJ2-2	-
CASSKRQGTYEQYF	TGTGCCAGTAGTAAGAGACAGGGGACCTACGAGCAGTACTTC	-	TRBV19	TRBJ2-7	TRBD1
CAISESPNEKLFF	TGTGCCATCAGTGAGAGCCCAAATGAAAAACTGTTTTTT	-	TRBV10-3	TRBJ1-4	-
CASSQVMPSGNQPQHF	TGCGCCAGCAGCCAAGTAATGCCTAGCGGCAATCAGCCCCAGCATTTT	-	TRBV4-1	TRBJ1-5	-
CASKWTGENTEAFF	TGTGCCAGCAAATGGACAGGGGAGAACACTGAAGCTTTCTTT	-	TRBV6-1	TRBJ1-1	TRBD1
CASSLGTSTSEQYF	TGTGCCAGCTCCCTCGGGACTAGCACGTCCGAGCAGTACTTC	once	TRBV18	TRBJ2-7	TRBD2
CASSLVLGTQYF	TGTGCCAGCAGCTTAGTGTTGGGGACCCAGTACTTC	-	TRBV11-2	TRBJ2-5	-
CASSPRTSGSTDTQYF	TGTGCCAGCAGCCCCCGGACTAGCGGAAGCACAGATACGCAGTATTTT	-	TRBV11-1	TRBJ2-3	TRBD2
CASSLMGVQETQYF	TGTGCCAGCAGCCTCATGGGGGTCCAAGAGACCCAGTACTTC	-	TRBV9	TRBJ2-5	-
CASSSSGRTTGELFF	TGCGCCAGCAGCAGTAGCGGGAGGACCACCGGGGAGCTGTTTTTT	-	TRBV5-1	TRBJ2-2	TRBD2
CASSLSSGSTDTQYF	TGTGCCAGCAGTTTATCGAGTGGGAGCACAGATACGCAGTATTTT	-	TRBV27	TRBJ2-3	-
CASSLSGASNTGELFF	TGCGCCAGCAGCTTGTCGGGAGCCTCGAACACCGGGGAGCTGTTTTTT	-	TRBV5-1	TRBJ2-2	-
CASSLNWELITDTQYF	TGTGCCAGCAGCTTAAACTGGGAATTGATCACAGATACGCAGTATTTT	-	TRBV7-6	TRBJ2-3	-
CASSPPGLAGGTRTNEQFF	TGTGCCAGCTCACCACCCGGACTAGCGGGAGGGACCCGGACCAATGAGCAGTTCTTC	-	TRBV18	TRBJ2-1	TRBD2
CASSLVLGNEQYF	TGTGCCAGCAGCTTAGTCCTTGGGAACGAGCAGTACTTC	-	TRBV7-2	TRBJ2-7	-
CASSITGVWAKNIQYF	TGTGCCAGTAGTATAACAGGGGTATGGGCCAAAAACATTCAGTACTTC	-	TRBV19	TRBJ2-4	TRBD1
CASRPQGDGTGELFF	TGTGCAAGTCGCCCGCAGGGGGATGGCACCGGGGAGCTGTTTTTT	once	TRBV12-2	TRBJ2-2	-
CASNKDRVADTQYF	TGTGCCAGTAATAAAGACAGGGTCGCAGATACGCAGTATTTT	-	TRBV19	TRBJ2-3	TRBD1
CASSLDPGASQPQHF	TGTGCCAGCAGCTTAGATCCCGGGGCGAGTCAGCCCCAGCATTTT	-	TRBV7-2	TRBJ1-5	-
CASRRTEAFF	TGTGCCAGCAGGAGGACTGAAGCTTTCTTT	few	TRBV28	TRBJ1-1	-
CASSLTGANYGYTF	TGTGCCAGCAGTTTAACAGGGGCGAACTATGGCTACACCTTC	-	TRBV28	TRBJ1-2	TRBD1
CASWGQGSGDTQYF	TGTGCCAGCTGGGGACAGGGTTCTGGAGATACGCAGTATTTT	-	TRBV6-5	TRBJ2-3	TRBD1
CASSDSDGNTEAFF	TGTGCCAGCAGCGATTCGGACGGGAACACTGAAGCTTTCTTT	-	TRBV7-6	TRBJ1-1	-
CASSYSTGLVGGEQFF	TGTGCCAGCAGTTACTCGACTGGTCTAGTAGGTGGTGAGCAGTTCTTC	-	TRBV6-5	TRBJ2-1	-
CASSESGASSGQETQYF	TGCGCCAGCAGTGAGTCAGGGGCTAGCTCGGGCCAAGAGACCCAGTACTTC	once	TRBV10-1	TRBJ2-5	-
CASSQDLLGAEQYF	TGTGCCAGCAGCCAAGATCTGTTGGGAGCCGAGCAGTACTTC	-	TRBV4-2	TRBJ2-7	-
CASSPRGSGSYNEQFF	TGTGCCAGCAGCCCTAGGGGGAGCGGCTCCTACAATGAGCAGTTCTTC	-	TRBV7-6	TRBJ2-1	-
CSVEPSENTGELFF	TGCAGCGTTGAGCCTAGCGAGAACACCGGGGAGCTGTTTTTT	-	TRBV29-1	TRBJ2-2	-
CATRQETQYF	TGTGCCACCCGGCAAGAGACCCAGTACTTC	-	TRBV6-4	TRBJ2-5	-
CASSLQNSPLHF	TGTGCCAGCAGTTTGCAGAATTCACCCCTCCACTTT	-	TRBV27	TRBJ1-6	-